This record looks at one TCR beta chain sequence and its context. The data were taken from a study of cytomegalovirus exposure and HLA in healthy donors. V shed 4 bases and J shed 3 bases, with 7 bases lying between them. The germline V gene has CDR1 ENHRY and CDR2 SYGVKD. The CDR3 is 12 residues long. PCR used 60 Vbeta primers and 13 Jbeta primers. Profiled with immunoSEQ multiplex PCR; TCRdb holds only in-frame clones, not every one. The sample lists hundreds of thousands of clones, around 88% occurring once. The specimen was PBMCs. The genes are TRBV10-3 and TRBJ2-7; D not certain. The TCR was taken from a woman younger than 35 in good health and CMV-seronegative. This CDR3 is CAISGGDYEQYF. CDR3 nucleotide sequence: TGTGCCATCAGTGGCGGAGACTACGAGCAGTACTTC.